A single sample gave rise to the 8 T cell receptor beta chains below, sequenced in a study of response to subunit inactivated influenza vaccine. TCRdb analysed the RT-PCR reads with MiXCR anew, one entry per CDR3 protein. The sample includes just over 300,000 distinct CDR3 sequences, 21% seen only once; the top ten take roughly 10%. Sample: PBMCs from blood, taken approximately 20 months after vaccination. These receptors originate from a man aged 45 to 75 who received an inactivated influenza vaccine.

This chain uses TRBV28 with TRBJ2-2; the D gene is possibly TRBD1 (6 bases). The CDR3 is 14 residues long. Germline CDR1 reads MDHEN; CDR2 reads SYDVKM. V gave up 5 bases and J gave up 3 bases, with 10 bases separating them. CDR3 sequence reads: CASSLWTDTGELFF. The CDR3 DNA reads as TGTGCCAGCAGTCTCTGGACAGACACCGGGGAGCTGTTTTTT.

This clonotype turned up a few times. The V call is TRBV10-3, the J call TRBJ2-1; D is perhaps TRBD2 (6 bases). In germline, CDR1 is ENHRY, CDR2 SYGVKD. The V gene lost 7 bases and the J gene lost 2 bases, with 15 bases spanning the gap. This CDR3 has 15 residues. The CDR3 sequence is CAITDGTSAYNEQFF. The DNA for the CDR3 is TGTGCCATCACTGATGGGACTTCCGCCTACAATGAGCAGTTCTTC.

Only a few counts were recorded for this clonotype. V gene TRBV7-2 combines with J gene TRBJ1-2; no firm D call. CDR1 is SGHTA and CDR2 is FQGNSA in the germline V gene. Trimming left V 0 bases short and J 2 bases short, with 7 bases between. The CDR3 contains 14 residues. The DNA for the CDR3 is TGTGCCAGCAGCTTAGCTGGGAGAAACTATGGCTACACCTTC. Its protein product is CASSLAGRNYGYTF.

This clonotype was seen only a few times. This rearrangement joins TRBV20-1 to TRBJ2-3; 10 positions match TRBD1. J lost 1 base, V lost 4 bases, and 11 bases had no gene match. CDR1 and CDR2 (germline): DFQATT, SNEGSKA (reference sequence). This CDR3 is 17 amino acids long. The DNA for the CDR3 is TGCAGTGCTATAACGGGACAGGGGAGGGAGGGCACAGATACGCAGTATTTT. Protein: CSAITGQGREGTDTQYF.

This clonotype showed up just a few times. V usage is TRBV4-1 and J usage is TRBJ1-5; 11 bases line up with TRBD1. Per the germline V gene, CDR1 is MGHRA and CDR2 is YSYEKL. V was pared by 1 base and J by 1 base, with 6 bases of the junction left unmatched. The CDR3 sequence is 18 residues long. The CDR3 reads CASSQGTGGWGSNQPQHF. CDR3 nucleotide sequence: TGCGCCAGCAGCCAAGGGACAGGGGGCTGGGGAAGCAATCAGCCCCAGCATTTT.

The rearrangement joins TRBV3-1 to TRBJ2-3; D is tentatively TRBD1 or TRBD2 (5 bases each). With 6 bases removed from V and 2 bases from J, the gap between germline ends came to 12 bases. Germline V gives CDR1 LGHDT, CDR2 YNNKEL (reference sequence). The length of the CDR3 is 14 residues. CDR3 sequence: CASSPGRNTDTQYF. DNA of the CDR3: TGTGCCAGCAGTCCGGGACGAAACACAGATACGCAGTATTTT.

The V gene is TRBV12-3 or TRBV12-4, the J gene TRBJ2-7; TRBD2 agrees at 8 bases. The V and J ends lost 0 bases and 6 bases, in that order; junction bases with no gene match: 7. The CDR3 extends over 15 amino acids. The CDR3, as DNA: TGTGCCAGCAGTTTAGCGCGGGGGGCTACGGTCGAGCAGTACTTC. Protein product: CASSLARGATVEQYF.

The V call is TRBV6-1, the J call TRBJ1-6; no clear D. The CDR3 loop spans 15 amino acids. Trimming left V 10 bases short and J 6 bases short, with 19 bases between. Germline lookup yields CDR1 MNHNS and CDR2 SASEGT. This CDR3 reads CATQRTLASNSPLHF. CDR3 in DNA: TGTGCCACCCAGCGAACCCTCGCTAGTAATTCACCCCTCCACTTT.